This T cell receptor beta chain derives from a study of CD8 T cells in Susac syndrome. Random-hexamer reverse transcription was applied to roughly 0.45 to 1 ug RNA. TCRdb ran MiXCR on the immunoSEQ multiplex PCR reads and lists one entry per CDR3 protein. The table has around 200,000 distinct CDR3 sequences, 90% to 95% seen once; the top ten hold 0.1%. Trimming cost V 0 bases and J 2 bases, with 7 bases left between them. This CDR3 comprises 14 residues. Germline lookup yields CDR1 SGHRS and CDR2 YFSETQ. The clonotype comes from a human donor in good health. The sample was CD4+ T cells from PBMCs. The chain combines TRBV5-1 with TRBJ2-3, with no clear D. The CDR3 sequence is CASSLEADTDTQYF. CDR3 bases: TGCGCCAGCAGCTTGGAGGCAGACACAGATACGCAGTATTTT.